Listed below are T cell receptor beta chains from one sample, sequenced in a study of blood T cell repertoires in COVID-19. TCRdb's copy holds only in-frame clones and misses some; the assay was immunoSEQ multiplex PCR. The sample lists fewer than 300,000 clones, around 90% occurring once. The sample taken for sequencing was PBMCs or T cells enriched from blood (not recorded which). These receptors were obtained from a woman aged 25 to 39 who had recovered from COVID-19. CDR3s include the opening cysteine and the closing phenylalanine or tryptophan. Each record gives: J gene, D gene, clone size, V gene, CDR3 protein, CDR3 DNA. A D gene is named only where the DNA matches it firmly. A row's size may be missing; if present it is once, few, many or a size class.

j_gene: TRBJ2-1
d_gene: NA
abundance: NA
v_gene: TRBV7-3
CDR3aa: CASSLGLAKNEQFF
CDR3nt: TGTGCCAGCAGCTTAGGGCTAGCCAAGAATGAGCAGTTCTTC

j_gene: TRBJ1-1
d_gene: NA
abundance: NA
v_gene: TRBV24-1
CDR3aa: CATSDPQGSTEAFF
CDR3nt: TGTGCCACCAGTGACCCCCAGGGCAGCACTGAAGCTTTCTTT

j_gene: TRBJ1-1
d_gene: NA
abundance: NA
v_gene: TRBV2
CDR3aa: CARPQAGQSEAFF
CDR3nt: TGTGCCAGGCCACAGGCAGGCCAGTCTGAAGCTTTCTTT

j_gene: TRBJ2-5
d_gene: NA
abundance: NA
v_gene: TRBV2
CDR3aa: CASRRGQYQETQYF
CDR3nt: TGTGCCAGCAGGAGGGGACAATACCAAGAGACCCAGTACTTC

j_gene: TRBJ2-7
d_gene: NA
abundance: NA
v_gene: TRBV5-1
CDR3aa: CASSSVPGFGGYEQYF
CDR3nt: TGCGCCAGCAGCTCTGTCCCGGGATTTGGAGGCTACGAGCAGTACTTC

j_gene: TRBJ2-6
d_gene: NA
abundance: NA
v_gene: TRBV9
CDR3aa: CASSVDGRAGAGANVLTF
CDR3nt: TGTGCCAGCAGCGTAGATGGTCGGGCAGGGGCCGGGGCCAACGTCCTGACTTTC

j_gene: TRBJ1-2
d_gene: NA
abundance: NA
v_gene: TRBV30
CDR3aa: CAWSWGDNYGYTF
CDR3nt: TGTGCCTGGAGTTGGGGGGACAACTATGGCTACACCTTC

j_gene: TRBJ1-2
d_gene: NA
abundance: NA
v_gene: TRBV6-1
CDR3aa: CASSEGGGGVYGYTF
CDR3nt: TGTGCCAGCAGTGAAGGGGGAGGAGGGGTCTATGGCTACACCTTC

j_gene: TRBJ2-7
d_gene: NA
abundance: NA
v_gene: TRBV2
CDR3aa: CASRLELTYEQYF
CDR3nt: TGTGCCAGCAGACTCGAACTTACCTACGAGCAGTACTTC

j_gene: TRBJ2-7
d_gene: TRBD2
abundance: NA
v_gene: TRBV27
CDR3aa: CASSFAGTGTSGMTYEQYF
CDR3nt: TGTGCCAGCAGTTTTGCCGGGACAGGGACTAGCGGGATGACCTACGAGCAGTACTTC

j_gene: TRBJ2-7
d_gene: TRBD2
abundance: NA
v_gene: TRBV20-1
CDR3aa: CSASLGTSGSSYEQYF
CDR3nt: TGCAGTGCTAGTTTGGGGACTAGCGGGAGCTCCTACGAGCAGTACTTC

j_gene: TRBJ2-3
d_gene: TRBD2
abundance: once
v_gene: TRBV9
CDR3aa: CASSVPTGLSTDTQYF
CDR3nt: TGTGCCAGCAGCGTCCCGACGGGACTAAGCACAGATACGCAGTATTTT

j_gene: TRBJ2-3
d_gene: TRBD1
abundance: NA
v_gene: TRBV15
CDR3aa: CATSRAPRGQGAADTQYF
CDR3nt: TGTGCCACCAGCAGAGCCCCAAGAGGACAGGGGGCTGCAGATACGCAGTATTTT

j_gene: TRBJ1-4
d_gene: NA
abundance: NA
v_gene: TRBV9
CDR3aa: CASSVEEGTKLFF
CDR3nt: TGTGCCAGCAGCGTAGAGGAGGGGACAAAACTGTTTTTT

j_gene: TRBJ1-5
d_gene: TRBD1
abundance: NA
v_gene: TRBV15
CDR3aa: CATSRGQENQPQHF
CDR3nt: TGTGCCACCAGCAGGGGACAGGAGAATCAGCCCCAGCATTTT

j_gene: TRBJ2-3
d_gene: TRBD1
abundance: few
v_gene: TRBV6-4
CDR3aa: CASSDTQDRGDTQYF
CDR3nt: TGTGCCAGCAGTGACACCCAGGACAGGGGTGATACGCAGTATTTT

j_gene: TRBJ2-1
d_gene: NA
abundance: NA
v_gene: TRBV4-3
CDR3aa: CASSQDVTNSYNEQFF
CDR3nt: TGCGCCAGCAGCCAAGATGTGACTAACTCCTACAATGAGCAGTTCTTC

j_gene: TRBJ1-1
d_gene: TRBD1
abundance: NA
v_gene: TRBV6-2/TRBV6-3
CDR3aa: CASSLDRAPSEVEAFF
CDR3nt: TGTGCCAGCAGTCTTGACAGGGCCCCGTCGGAGGTTGAAGCTTTCTTT

j_gene: TRBJ2-7
d_gene: NA
abundance: NA
v_gene: TRBV11-1
CDR3aa: CASSPSTSSYEQYF
CDR3nt: TGTGCCAGCAGCCCTTCGACTAGCTCCTACGAGCAGTACTTC

j_gene: TRBJ2-7
d_gene: TRBD2
abundance: few
v_gene: TRBV5-3
CDR3aa: CARSKNQLAGGTTSEQYF
CDR3nt: TGTGCCAGAAGCAAAAACCAACTAGCGGGAGGGACCACTAGTGAGCAGTACTTC

j_gene: TRBJ1-2
d_gene: NA
abundance: NA
v_gene: TRBV2
CDR3aa: CASSTQGQGSGYTF
CDR3nt: TGTGCCAGCAGCACCCAAGGCCAGGGATCTGGCTACACCTTC

j_gene: TRBJ2-7
d_gene: TRBD1
abundance: NA
v_gene: TRBV9
CDR3aa: CASSAGTGGYEQYF
CDR3nt: TGTGCCAGCAGCGCGGGGACAGGGGGCTACGAGCAGTACTTC

j_gene: TRBJ2-3
d_gene: NA
abundance: NA
v_gene: TRBV7-3
CDR3aa: CASSSWGGVSDTQYF
CDR3nt: TGTGCCAGCAGTTCTTGGGGGGGCGTCTCAGATACGCAGTATTTT

j_gene: TRBJ2-1
d_gene: TRBD2
abundance: NA
v_gene: TRBV28
CDR3aa: CASSPGTSGNYNEQFF
CDR3nt: TGTGCCAGCAGTCCCGGGACTAGCGGGAACTACAATGAGCAGTTCTTC

j_gene: TRBJ2-7
d_gene: NA
abundance: NA
v_gene: TRBV7-2
CDR3aa: CASSLGVAGAILLEQYF
CDR3nt: TGTGCCAGCAGCTTGGGGGTCGCGGGGGCGATCCTCCTCGAGCAGTACTTC

j_gene: TRBJ2-5
d_gene: NA
abundance: once
v_gene: TRBV4-1
CDR3aa: CASSQRGGGDQETQYF
CDR3nt: TGCGCCAGCAGCCAAAGGGGGGGCGGGGACCAAGAGACCCAGTACTTC

j_gene: TRBJ1-6
d_gene: NA
abundance: NA
v_gene: TRBV9
CDR3aa: CASSEGRANSPLHF
CDR3nt: TGTGCCAGCAGCGAGGGGAGGGCAAACTCACCCCTCCACTTT

j_gene: TRBJ2-5
d_gene: TRBD2
abundance: few
v_gene: TRBV10-1
CDR3aa: CASRLGAGVGETQYF
CDR3nt: TGCGCCAGCAGGCTCGGAGCGGGAGTCGGGGAGACCCAGTACTTC

j_gene: TRBJ1-2
d_gene: NA
abundance: few
v_gene: TRBV5-1
CDR3aa: CASSLAGYGYTF
CDR3nt: TGCGCCAGCAGCTTGGCCGGCTATGGCTACACCTTC

j_gene: TRBJ1-6
d_gene: NA
abundance: NA
v_gene: TRBV27
CDR3aa: CASSLQDRRFNSPLHF
CDR3nt: TGTGCCAGCAGTTTACAGGACAGAAGGTTCAATTCACCCCTCCACTTT

j_gene: TRBJ2-1
d_gene: TRBD2
abundance: NA
v_gene: TRBV19
CDR3aa: CASSVTSGIYNEQFF
CDR3nt: TGTGCCAGTAGTGTAACTAGCGGCATCTACAATGAGCAGTTCTTC

j_gene: TRBJ1-5
d_gene: NA
abundance: few
v_gene: TRBV19
CDR3aa: CASSRQGGNQPQHF
CDR3nt: TGTGCCAGTAGTAGGCAGGGTGGCAATCAGCCCCAGCATTTT

j_gene: TRBJ2-2
d_gene: NA
abundance: NA
v_gene: TRBV2
CDR3aa: CASSEAQIGVGTGELFF
CDR3nt: TGTGCCAGCAGTGAAGCGCAGATCGGGGTCGGTACCGGGGAGCTGTTTTTT

j_gene: TRBJ1-3
d_gene: NA
abundance: NA
v_gene: TRBV28
CDR3aa: CASSGGYSSGNTIYF
CDR3nt: TGTGCCAGCAGTGGGGGGTATAGCTCTGGAAACACCATATATTTT

j_gene: TRBJ1-5
d_gene: NA
abundance: NA
v_gene: TRBV6-5
CDR3aa: CASMYSNQPQHF
CDR3nt: TGTGCCAGCATGTATAGCAATCAGCCCCAGCATTTT

j_gene: TRBJ2-7
d_gene: NA
abundance: NA
v_gene: TRBV27
CDR3aa: CATSPWATDYEQYF
CDR3nt: TGTGCCACCTCCCCATGGGCCACCGACTACGAGCAGTACTTC

j_gene: TRBJ1-2
d_gene: NA
abundance: NA
v_gene: TRBV7-8
CDR3aa: CASSNLRTDGYTF
CDR3nt: TGTGCCAGCAGCAACCTCCGGACAGATGGCTACACCTTC

j_gene: TRBJ1-4
d_gene: NA
abundance: NA
v_gene: TRBV27
CDR3aa: CASSLGLGINEKLFF
CDR3nt: TGTGCCAGCAGTTTGGGGCTCGGAATCAATGAAAAACTGTTTTTT

j_gene: TRBJ2-7
d_gene: TRBD2
abundance: NA
v_gene: TRBV24-1
CDR3aa: CATPLSGSLGEQYF
CDR3nt: TGTGCCACCCCCCTTAGCGGGAGTTTGGGCGAGCAGTACTTC

j_gene: TRBJ2-5
d_gene: NA
abundance: NA
v_gene: TRBV11-1
CDR3aa: CASSRKRPLGGETQYF
CDR3nt: TGTGCCAGCAGCCGAAAGCGTCCCCTAGGGGGAGAGACCCAGTACTTC

j_gene: TRBJ2-7
d_gene: TRBD1
abundance: NA
v_gene: TRBV7-2
CDR3aa: CASSLGHRQGYEQYF
CDR3nt: TGTGCCAGCAGCTTAGGCCACCGACAGGGCTACGAGCAGTACTTC

j_gene: TRBJ1-5
d_gene: NA
abundance: NA
v_gene: TRBV5-5
CDR3aa: CASSLSQFNQPQHF
CDR3nt: TGTGCCAGCAGCTTGAGTCAGTTCAATCAGCCCCAGCATTTT

j_gene: TRBJ2-2
d_gene: NA
abundance: few
v_gene: TRBV3-1/TRBV3-2
CDR3aa: CASSWTANTGELFF
CDR3nt: TGTGCCAGCAGCTGGACAGCGAACACCGGGGAGCTGTTTTTT

j_gene: TRBJ1-2
d_gene: TRBD1
abundance: NA
v_gene: TRBV30
CDR3aa: CAWSGTGVYGYTF
CDR3nt: TGTGCCTGGAGTGGAACAGGGGTCTATGGCTACACCTTC

j_gene: TRBJ2-7
d_gene: NA
abundance: NA
v_gene: TRBV9
CDR3aa: CASSVDGLAGRNEQYF
CDR3nt: TGTGCCAGCAGCGTAGACGGTCTCGCGGGACGCAACGAGCAGTACTTC

j_gene: TRBJ2-5
d_gene: TRBD2
abundance: NA
v_gene: TRBV20-1
CDR3aa: CSESGGETQYF
CDR3nt: TGCAGTGAATCGGGGGGGGAGACCCAGTACTTC

j_gene: TRBJ2-5
d_gene: NA
abundance: NA
v_gene: TRBV11-1
CDR3aa: CASSLGQFQETQYF
CDR3nt: TGTGCCAGCAGCTTAGGCCAGTTCCAAGAGACCCAGTACTTC

j_gene: TRBJ1-6
d_gene: NA
abundance: NA
v_gene: TRBV28
CDR3aa: CASSSPHYNSPLHF
CDR3nt: TGTGCCAGCAGTTCCCCCCACTATAATTCACCCCTCCACTTT

j_gene: TRBJ2-1
d_gene: TRBD2
abundance: NA
v_gene: TRBV10-2
CDR3aa: CASKKGLAGDNNEQFF
CDR3nt: TGCGCCAGCAAGAAAGGGCTAGCGGGAGATAACAATGAGCAGTTCTTC

j_gene: TRBJ2-1
d_gene: TRBD2
abundance: few
v_gene: TRBV7-3
CDR3aa: CASSLIAGGQEQFF
CDR3nt: TGTGCCAGCAGCTTGATAGCGGGAGGGCAGGAGCAGTTCTTC

j_gene: TRBJ1-2
d_gene: TRBD1
abundance: NA
v_gene: TRBV7-9
CDR3aa: CASTSARPGQDPRGYTF
CDR3nt: TGTGCCAGCACCTCCGCCCGCCCGGGACAGGATCCAAGGGGCTACACCTTC

j_gene: TRBJ1-1
d_gene: TRBD1
abundance: NA
v_gene: TRBV3-1/TRBV3-2
CDR3aa: CASSKQGAGTEAFF
CDR3nt: TGTGCCAGCAGCAAACAGGGGGCCGGAACTGAAGCTTTCTTT

j_gene: TRBJ2-5
d_gene: TRBD2
abundance: once
v_gene: TRBV28
CDR3aa: CASSASGSFQETQYF
CDR3nt: TGTGCCAGCAGTGCTAGCGGGAGTTTCCAAGAGACCCAGTACTTC

j_gene: TRBJ1-4
d_gene: NA
abundance: NA
v_gene: TRBV10-1
CDR3aa: CASSEMKRDDRTANEKLFF
CDR3nt: TGCGCCAGCAGTGAGATGAAGAGGGACGACAGGACCGCGAATGAAAAACTGTTTTTT

j_gene: TRBJ2-7
d_gene: NA
abundance: NA
v_gene: TRBV6-5
CDR3aa: CASSPGNTYEQYF
CDR3nt: TGTGCCAGCAGTCCCGGGAATACCTACGAGCAGTACTTC

j_gene: TRBJ2-7
d_gene: NA
abundance: NA
v_gene: TRBV15
CDR3aa: CATSSDATVGAEQYF
CDR3nt: TGTGCCACCAGCAGCGATGCCACCGTAGGGGCCGAGCAGTACTTC

j_gene: TRBJ2-2
d_gene: NA
abundance: NA
v_gene: TRBV9
CDR3aa: CASSVARDTGELFF
CDR3nt: TGTGCCAGCAGCGTAGCACGGGACACCGGGGAGCTGTTTTTT

j_gene: TRBJ2-7
d_gene: TRBD2
abundance: NA
v_gene: TRBV7-8
CDR3aa: CASSRAAAGGPGEQYF
CDR3nt: TGTGCCAGCAGCCGCGCGGCGGCGGGAGGGCCTGGGGAGCAGTACTTC

j_gene: TRBJ2-5
d_gene: NA
abundance: NA
v_gene: TRBV5-4
CDR3aa: CASSSPPGAGETQYF
CDR3nt: TGTGCCAGCAGCTCGCCCCCGGGAGCCGGAGAGACCCAGTACTTC